Below, one T cell receptor beta chain is given with its context. The record originates from a study of blood T cell repertoires in COVID-19. The wider study: Researchers got acute and convalescent COVID-19 samples from the United States, Italy and Spain. The analysed material was cDNA or gDNA that came from T cells, B-cell-depleted T cells, or PBMCs.

Germline V gives CDR1 SGHAT, CDR2 FQDESV (reference sequence). The junction had 8 bases not matched to a gene; V was cut back by 3 bases and J by 1 base. The CDR3 length is 16 residues. As originally analysed: The assay estimated nucleated cells by amplifying reference gene primers. Measured with immunoSEQ multiplex PCR; TCRdb has only the in-frame clones, and not every one. The V and J calls and clone size were taken over from that table, and D and trimming were inferred from the DNA. Of tens of thousands of clones in the sample, approximately 88% are singletons; the top ten hold almost 8%. The source of this sequence is a man aged 45 to 65 with acute or convalescent COVID-19. The V call is TRBV11-1, the J call TRBJ2-5; TRBD2 aligns across 7 bases. Sequencing was performed on peripheral blood. The chain's CDR3 is CASSLHQTSFQETQYF. The CDR3 DNA sequence: TGTGCCAGCAGCTTGCATCAGACTAGCTTCCAAGAGACCCAGTACTTC.